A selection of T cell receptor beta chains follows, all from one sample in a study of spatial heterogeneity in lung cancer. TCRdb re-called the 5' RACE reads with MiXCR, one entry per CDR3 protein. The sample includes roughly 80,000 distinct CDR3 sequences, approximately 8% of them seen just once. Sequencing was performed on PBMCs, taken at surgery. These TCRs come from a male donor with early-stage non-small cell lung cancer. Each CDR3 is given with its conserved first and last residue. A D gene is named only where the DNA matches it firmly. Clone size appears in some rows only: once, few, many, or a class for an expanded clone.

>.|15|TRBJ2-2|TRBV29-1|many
CSVEDVDKSTGELFF
TGCAGCGTTGAAGATGTGGACAAAAGCACCGGGGAGCTGTTTTTT
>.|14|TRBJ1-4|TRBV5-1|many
CASSLGQGREKLFF
TGCGCCAGCAGCTTGGGGCAGGGTCGCGAAAAACTGTTTTTT
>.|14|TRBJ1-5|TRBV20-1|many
CSARSGAGNQPQHF
TGCAGTGCTAGGTCAGGGGCTGGCAATCAGCCCCAGCATTTT
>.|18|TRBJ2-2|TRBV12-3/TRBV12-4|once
CASSLPQLGTANTGELFF
TGTGCCAGCAGTTTACCGCAGCTAGGGACGGCGAACACCGGGGAGCTGTTTTTT
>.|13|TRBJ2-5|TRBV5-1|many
CASSRTREETQYF
TGCGCCAGCAGCCGAACCAGGGAAGAGACCCAGTACTTC
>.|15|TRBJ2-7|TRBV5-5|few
CASSPGDSISYEQYF
TGTGCCAGCAGCCCGGGGGACAGCATCTCCTACGAGCAGTACTTC
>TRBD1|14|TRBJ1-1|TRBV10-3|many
CAISNRGAGTEAFF
TGTGCCATCAGCAACAGGGGCGCGGGCACTGAAGCTTTCTTT
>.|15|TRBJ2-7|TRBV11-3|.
CASSRRGGATTEQYF
TGTGCCAGCAGCCGCCGAGGAGGGGCGACTACCGAGCAGTACTTC
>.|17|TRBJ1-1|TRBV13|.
CASSLTMAAPLYTEAFF
TGTGCCAGCAGCCTCACGATGGCAGCCCCTCTTTACACTGAAGCTTTCTTT
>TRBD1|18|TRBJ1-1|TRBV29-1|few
CSVGRSTGQGLWDTEAFF
TGCAGCGTTGGGAGGTCCACGGGACAGGGGTTATGGGACACTGAAGCTTTCTTT
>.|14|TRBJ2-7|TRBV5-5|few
CASSLLVIRGEQYF
TGTGCCAGCAGCTTGTTGGTAATTAGAGGTGAGCAGTACTTC
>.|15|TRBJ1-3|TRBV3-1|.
CASSQRLPSGNTIYF
TGTGCCAGCAGCCAACGTCTGCCCTCTGGAAACACCATATATTTT
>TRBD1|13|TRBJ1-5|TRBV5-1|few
CASSLEGAQPQHF
TGCGCCAGCAGCTTAGAGGGGGCCCAGCCCCAGCATTTT
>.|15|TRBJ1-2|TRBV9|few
CASSVEGFNSYGYTF
TGTGCCAGCAGCGTAGAAGGCTTCAACTCCTATGGCTACACCTTC
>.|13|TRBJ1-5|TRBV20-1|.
CSASLGRGQPQHF
TGCAGTGCTAGCCTCGGTAGGGGTCAGCCCCAGCATTTT
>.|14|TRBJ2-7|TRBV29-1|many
CSVEDLTASNEQYF
TGCAGCGTTGAAGATCTTACGGCTAGCAACGAGCAGTACTTC
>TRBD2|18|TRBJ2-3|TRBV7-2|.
CASSLRPSGRGYTDTQYF
TGTGCCAGCAGCTTAAGGCCTAGCGGGAGGGGGTACACAGATACGCAGTATTTT
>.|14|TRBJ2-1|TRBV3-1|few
CASSQGTTTGEQFF
TGTGCCAGCAGCCAAGGGACTACTACGGGTGAGCAGTTCTTC
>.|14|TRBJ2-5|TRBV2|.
CASRSTGRQETQYF
TGTGCCAGCAGATCGACAGGCCGCCAAGAGACCCAGTACTTC
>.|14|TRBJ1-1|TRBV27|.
CASSSYDGNTEAFF
TGTGCCAGCAGTTCATACGACGGGAACACTGAAGCTTTCTTT
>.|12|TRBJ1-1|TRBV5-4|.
CASSSRGTEAFF
TGTGCCAGCAGCTCTCGGGGGACTGAAGCTTTCTTT
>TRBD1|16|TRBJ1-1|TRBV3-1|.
CASSQVGAGGAGEAFF
TGTGCCAGCAGCCAAGTCGGTGCAGGGGGCGCCGGTGAAGCTTTCTTT
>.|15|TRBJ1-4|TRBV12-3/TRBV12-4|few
CASSSPGQVNEKLFF
TGTGCCAGCAGTTCCCCGGGACAAGTAAATGAAAAACTGTTTTTT
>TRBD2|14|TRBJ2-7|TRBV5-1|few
CASSPTSGETRQYF
TGCGCCAGCAGTCCGACTAGCGGTGAGACGCGGCAGTACTTC
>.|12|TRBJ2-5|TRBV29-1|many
CSVNLGVETQYF
TGCAGCGTGAACCTCGGGGTAGAGACCCAGTACTTC
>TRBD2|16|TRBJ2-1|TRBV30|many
CAWSDPTSGSYNEQFF
TGTGCCTGGAGTGATCCGACTAGCGGGTCCTACAATGAGCAGTTCTTC
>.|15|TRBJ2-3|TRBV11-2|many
CASSYYRGGTDTQYF
TGTGCCAGCAGTTATTATCGGGGAGGCACAGATACGCAGTATTTT
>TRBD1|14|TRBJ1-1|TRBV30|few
CAWSALPTGAEAFF
TGTGCCTGGAGTGCGCTTCCGACAGGGGCTGAAGCTTTCTTT
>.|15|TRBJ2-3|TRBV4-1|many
CASSQGDRARDTQYF
TGCGCCAGCAGCCAGGGGGACCGAGCCCGAGATACGCAGTATTTT
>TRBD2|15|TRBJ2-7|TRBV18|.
CASSQHASGKNEQYF
TGTGCCAGCTCACAGCACGCTAGCGGGAAAAACGAGCAGTACTTC
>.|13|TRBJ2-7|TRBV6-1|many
CASSEGPSYEQYF
TGTGCCAGCAGTGAAGGGCCCTCCTACGAGCAGTACTTC
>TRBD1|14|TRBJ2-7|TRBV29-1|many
CSVLTTGSSYEQYF
TGCAGCGTCCTAACGACAGGGAGCTCCTACGAGCAGTACTTC
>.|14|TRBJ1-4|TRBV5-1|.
CASSRGAADEKLFF
TGCGCCAGCAGCCGCGGGGCAGCTGATGAAAAACTGTTTTTT
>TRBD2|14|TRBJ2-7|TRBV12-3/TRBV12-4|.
CASSPLAGDYEQYF
TGTGCCAGCAGCCCCTTGGCGGGAGACTACGAGCAGTACTTC
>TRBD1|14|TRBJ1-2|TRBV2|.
CASMEDRADYGYTF
TGTGCCAGCATGGAGGACAGGGCGGACTATGGCTACACCTTC
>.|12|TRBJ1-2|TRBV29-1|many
CSVGGSNYGYTF
TGCAGCGTTGGAGGATCCAACTATGGCTACACCTTC
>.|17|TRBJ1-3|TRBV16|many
CASSPISGEVSGNTIYF
TGTGCCAGCAGCCCCATTTCGGGCGAGGTCTCTGGAAACACCATATATTTT
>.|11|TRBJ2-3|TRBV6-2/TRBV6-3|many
CASSQNWGVYF
TGTGCCAGCAGTCAAAATTGGGGAGTGTATTTT
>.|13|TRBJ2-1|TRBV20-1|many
CSARDHGINEQFF
TGCAGTGCTAGAGATCATGGGATCAATGAGCAGTTCTTC
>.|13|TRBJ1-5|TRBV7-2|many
CASSLGPNQPQHF
TGTGCCAGCAGCTTGGGGCCCAATCAGCCCCAGCATTTT
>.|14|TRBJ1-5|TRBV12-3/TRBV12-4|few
CASSIDRPNQPQHF
TGTGCCAGCAGTATAGACAGACCTAATCAGCCCCAGCATTTT